The source of this T cell receptor beta chain is a study of PD-1 and CTLA-4 blockade in melanoma. CDR3 size: 15 residues. V gave up 3 bases and J gave up 5 bases; unmatched junction bases: 6. Germline V gives CDR1 SNHLY, CDR2 FYNNEI. Clones were sequenced by immunoSEQ multiplex PCR, and TCRdb holds only the in-frame ones, with some missing. Among 10,000 to 13,000 clones listed, roughly four fifths were seen once. This specimen was CD8+ T cells from peripheral blood, taken from a patient given anti-PD-1 treatment. The chain employs TRBV2 and TRBJ2-1, with TRBD1 matching over 8 bases. The TCR originated in a human donor with melanoma. The CDR3 region is CASSELGQANNEQFF. The DNA of the CDR3 is TGTGCCAGCAGTGAGCTGGGACAGGCCAACAATGAGCAGTTCTTC.